These 13 T cell receptor beta chains came from one sample sequenced in a study of T cells after yellow fever vaccination. TCRdb reprocessed the 5' RACE reads via MiXCR and lists one record per CDR3 protein. The sample carries some 420,000 distinct CDR3 sequences, around 19% recorded once. The specimen comprised PBMCs, sampled before the yellow fever booster vaccination. The receptors come from a man aged 18 to 29 who received the YFV17D yellow fever vaccine.

The chain links TRBV30 to TRBJ2-7, with D perhaps TRBD1 or TRBD2 (5 bases each). The CDR3 is 15 residues long. Germline V gene lookup returns CDR1 GTSNPN and CDR2 SVGIG (reference sequence). Trimming removed 2 bases from V and 3 bases from J, with 17 bases in between. CDR3 protein: CAWSFPGTAYYEQYF. In nucleotides, the CDR3 is TGTGCCTGGAGTTTCCCCGGGACGGCGTACTACGAGCAGTACTTC.

The chain links TRBV6-5 to TRBJ1-1; D not certain. CDR1 is MNHEY and CDR2 is SVGAGI in the germline V gene. The CDR3 sequence is 15 residues long. V dropped 0 bases and J dropped 1 base, with 9 bases sitting between them. In DNA form, the CDR3 reads TGTGCCAGCAGTTACTCGGGCAGAGAGAACACTGAAGCTTTCTTT. Amino acid sequence: CASSYSGRENTEAFF.

The J gene is TRBJ1-5, the V gene TRBV10-3; possibly TRBD1 for D (6 bases). V lost 3 bases and J lost 7, with 13 bases in between. Per the germline V gene, CDR1 is ENHRY and CDR2 is SYGVKD. CDR3 length equals 14 residues. DNA for the CDR3: TGTGCCATCAGTGATGAACAGGGACACCAGCCCCAGCATTTT. This translates into CAISDEQGHQPQHF.

The rearrangement joins TRBV7-9 to TRBJ2-7; D is perhaps TRBD2 (5 bases). The CDR3 has 16 residues. Germline loops: CDR1 SEHNR, CDR2 FQNEAQ (reference sequence). V lost 5 bases, J lost 1 base, and 18 bases lay in between. DNA for the CDR3: TGTGCCAGCAGCCCCGGGAACCCAAGACCATCCTACGAGCAGTACTTC. Residues: CASSPGNPRPSYEQYF.

This clonotype was found a few times. This sequence joins TRBV6-6 and TRBJ1-1, with a tentative D call TRBD1 (6 bases). This CDR3 comprises 15 residues. Germline V gene data show CDR1 as MNHNY and CDR2 as SVGAGI (reference sequence). The V gene lost 2 bases and the J gene lost 4 bases, with 14 bases spanning the gap. CDR3 sequence: CASSYDLGAITEAFF. The CDR3 nucleotides are TGTGCCAGCAGTTACGATTTGGGGGCGATCACTGAAGCTTTCTTT.

The V gene is TRBV9, the J gene TRBJ1-2; 12 nucleotides line up with TRBD1. The CDR3 loop spans 18 amino acids. V dropped 0 bases and J dropped 3; count of bases not matched to a gene: 9. From germline, CDR1 is SGDLS and CDR2 YYNGEE. The DNA of the CDR3 is TGTGCCAGCAGCGTAGCTACAGGGACAGGGGGCGCAGACTATGGCTACACCTTC. Protein: CASSVATGTGGADYGYTF.

The chain links TRBV3-1 to TRBJ2-3; 9 bases fit TRBD1. V shed 3 bases and J 2 bases; nucleotides not matched to a gene: 6. CDR1 LGHDT and CDR2 YNNKEL come from the germline V gene (reference sequence). This CDR3 has 16 amino acids. DNA for the CDR3: TGTGCCAGCAGCCAGAATAGGGACAGGGTCACAGATACGCAGTATTTT. As protein: CASSQNRDRVTDTQYF.

Only a few counts were recorded for this clonotype. This chain connects TRBV7-9 to TRBJ1-1; the D gene is possibly TRBD1 (5 bases). Germline values: CDR1 SEHNR, CDR2 FQNEAQ (reference sequence). Trimming cost V 3 bases and J 1 base, with 9 bases left between them. There are 14 residues in the CDR3. Here the CDR3 reads CASSLAGRNTEAFF. Here the CDR3 DNA reads TGTGCCAGCAGCTTGGCAGGGAGGAACACTGAAGCTTTCTTT.

This sequence joins TRBV29-1 and TRBJ2-2, with D perhaps TRBD1 (5 bases). Germline assignment: CDR1 SQVTM and CDR2 ANQGSEA. V lost 7 bases, J lost 7 bases, and 25 bases lay in between. The CDR3 consists of 16 residues. CDR3 DNA: TGCAGCGCCCACATTTTAGGGGAAAAATCTGGCGGGGAGCTGTTTTTT. It translates to CSAHILGEKSGGELFF.

J is TRBJ1-1 and V is TRBV7-9, with 8 bases lining up with TRBD1. Germline lookup yields CDR1 SEHNR and CDR2 FQNEAQ (reference sequence). The V gene end was trimmed by 3 bases and the J gene end by 1 base; junction bases not matched to a gene: 7. The CDR3 is made up of 16 amino acids. The CDR3 region has the DNA TGTGCCAGCAGCTTCCCTCCGGGACAGGCGAACACTGAAGCTTTCTTT. Its translation is CASSFPPGQANTEAFF.

The J gene is TRBJ2-3, the V gene TRBV27, with TRBD1 as a possible D gene (5 bases). The CDR3 has 14 residues. CDR1 is MNHEY and CDR2 is SMNVEV in the germline V gene (reference sequence). V lost 7 bases and J 3 bases, leaving 14 bases between the germline ends. The CDR3, as DNA: TGTGCCAGCAAAAGGGGCAAGGAAACAGATACGCAGTATTTT. Protein product: CASKRGKETDTQYF.

V gene TRBV13 combines with J gene TRBJ2-2; no reliable D call. CDR1 is PRHDT, CDR2 FYEKMQ, per germline (reference sequence). The CDR3 runs 15 residues. Between the trimmed V and J ends, which lost 3 bases and 1 base, there was a span of 9 bases. CDR3 loop: CASSLGILNTGELFF. The CDR3 bases are TGTGCCAGCAGCTTGGGAATTCTGAACACCGGGGAGCTGTTTTTT.

The chain is built from TRBV4-3 and TRBJ2-2; 8 bases align to TRBD2. Germline trimming cut 1 base from V and 4 bases from J; bases unmatched to any gene: 5. Germline V gene lookup returns CDR1 LGHNA and CDR2 YSLEER. The length of the CDR3 is 16 residues. This CDR3 reads CASSQVGGASTGELFF. Here the CDR3 DNA reads TGCGCCAGCAGCCAAGTCGGGGGGGCTAGCACCGGGGAGCTGTTTTTT.